This T cell receptor (beta chain) was sequenced during a study of T cell repertoires in cytomegalovirus infection. Study details: Indicated by public TCR beta signatures were CMV infection and matching HLA type.

Whole-study findings and limits: Public TCR beta family frequency separated CMV-and-HLA carriers, including in an independent cohort. Dominant in the ex vivo response were TCR beta clonotypes restricted by HLA-C and specific for CMV.

The CDR3 consists of 14 residues. V was shortened by 8 bases and J by 7 bases, with 20 bases between the two germline ends. Germline CDR1 reads MGHDK; CDR2 reads SYGVNS. As for this clonotype: Its antigen remains unidentified.

TCRdb reprocessed the reads via MiXCR and lists one record per CDR3 protein. The sample carries a few hundred thousand distinct CDR3 sequences, around 29% recorded once. The sequence was collected from a human donor in good health (CMV status not recorded). Some clones in this sample may be carry-over from other donors' samples. The chain combines TRBV25-1 with TRBJ1-2; possibly TRBD1 for D (6 bases). The specimen comprised cultured PBMCs, sampled from culture after CMV antigen stimulation. For the CDR3, the DNA is TGTGCCAGCGAGGGGGGCAGGGGTAAAGTTGGCTACACCTTC. This gives the protein CASEGGRGKVGYTF.